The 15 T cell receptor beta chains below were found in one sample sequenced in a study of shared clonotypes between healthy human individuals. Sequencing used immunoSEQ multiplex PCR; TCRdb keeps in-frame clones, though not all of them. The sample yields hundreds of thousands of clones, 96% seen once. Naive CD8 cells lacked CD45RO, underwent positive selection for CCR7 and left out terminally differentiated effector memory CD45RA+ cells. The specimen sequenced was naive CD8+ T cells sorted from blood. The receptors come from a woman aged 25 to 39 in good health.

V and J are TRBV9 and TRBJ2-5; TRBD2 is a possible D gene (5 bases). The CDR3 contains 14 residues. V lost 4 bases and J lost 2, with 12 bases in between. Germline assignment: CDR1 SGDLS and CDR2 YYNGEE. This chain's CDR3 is CASSSRERQETQYF. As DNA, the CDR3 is TGTGCCAGCAGCTCCCGGGAACGACAAGAGACCCAGTACTTC.

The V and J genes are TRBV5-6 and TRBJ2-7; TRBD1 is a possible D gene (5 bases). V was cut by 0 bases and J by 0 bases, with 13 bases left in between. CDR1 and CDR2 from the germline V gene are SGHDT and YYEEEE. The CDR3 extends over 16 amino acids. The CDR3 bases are TGTGCCAGCAGCTTGGCAGGGCAGGTGAGCTCCTACGAGCAGTACTTC. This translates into CASSLAGQVSSYEQYF. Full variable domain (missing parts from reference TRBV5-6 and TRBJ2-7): DAGVTQSPTHLIKTRGQQVTLRCSPKSGHDTVSWYQQALGQGPQFIFQYYEEEERQRGNFPDRFSGHQFPNYSSELNVNALLLGDSALYLCASSLAGQVSSYEQYFGPGTRLTVT.

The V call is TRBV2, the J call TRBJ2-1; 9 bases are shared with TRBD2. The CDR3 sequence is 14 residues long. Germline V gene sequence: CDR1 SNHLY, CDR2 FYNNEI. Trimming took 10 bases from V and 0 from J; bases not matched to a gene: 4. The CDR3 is CAKAGGSSYNEQFF. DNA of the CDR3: TGTGCCAAGGCGGGGGGGAGCTCCTACAATGAGCAGTTCTTC.

The CDR3: CASSILGTDEQYF. Written as DNA, the CDR3 is TGTGCCAGTAGTATATTAGGGACAGACGAGCAGTACTTC. The chain is built from TRBV19 and TRBJ2-7; 7 bases agree with TRBD1. The germline V gene has CDR1 LNHDA and CDR2 SQIVND (reference sequence). Trimming took 2 bases from V and 5 from J; bases not matched to a gene: 3. The CDR3 has 13 amino acids. The complete variable domain, with remaining parts taken from reference TRBV19 and TRBJ2-7, reads DGGITQSPKYLFRKEGQNVTLSCEQNLNHDAMYWYRQDPGQGLRLIYYSQIVNDFQKGDIAEGYSVSREKKESFPLTVTSAQKNPTAFYLCASSILGTDEQYFGPGTRLTVT.

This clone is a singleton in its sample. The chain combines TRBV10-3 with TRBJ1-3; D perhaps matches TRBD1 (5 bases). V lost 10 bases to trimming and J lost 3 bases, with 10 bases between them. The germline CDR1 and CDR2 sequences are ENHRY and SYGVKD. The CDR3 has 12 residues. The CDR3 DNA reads TGTGCCACACTGGGGGTTGGAAACACCATATATTTT. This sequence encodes CATLGVGNTIYF.

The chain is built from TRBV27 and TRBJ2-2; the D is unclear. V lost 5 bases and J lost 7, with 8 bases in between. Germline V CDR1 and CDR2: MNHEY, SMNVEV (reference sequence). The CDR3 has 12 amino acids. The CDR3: CASSLDYGELFF. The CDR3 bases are TGTGCCAGCAGTCTGGATTACGGGGAGCTGTTTTTT.

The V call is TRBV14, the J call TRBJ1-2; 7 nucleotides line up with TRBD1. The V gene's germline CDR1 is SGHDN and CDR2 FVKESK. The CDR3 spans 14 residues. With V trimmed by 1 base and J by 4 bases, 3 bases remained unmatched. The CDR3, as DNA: TGTGCCAGCAGCCAAGTAGACAGGGTCTATGGCTACACCTTC. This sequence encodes CASSQVDRVYGYTF.

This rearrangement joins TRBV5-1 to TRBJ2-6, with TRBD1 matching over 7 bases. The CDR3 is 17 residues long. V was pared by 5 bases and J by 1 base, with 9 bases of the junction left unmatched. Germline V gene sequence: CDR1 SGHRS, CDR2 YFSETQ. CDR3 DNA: TGCGCCAGCAGGCAAGACAGGGAGCTATCTGGGGCCAACGTCCTGACTTTC. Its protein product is CASRQDRELSGANVLTF.

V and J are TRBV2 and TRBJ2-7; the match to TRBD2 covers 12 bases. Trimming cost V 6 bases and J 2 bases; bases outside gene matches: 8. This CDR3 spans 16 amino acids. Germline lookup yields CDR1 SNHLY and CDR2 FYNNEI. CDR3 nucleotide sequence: TGTGCCAGCAGCAGAACGACTAGCGGGAGTCCCTACGAGCAGTACTTC. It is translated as CASSRTTSGSPYEQYF.

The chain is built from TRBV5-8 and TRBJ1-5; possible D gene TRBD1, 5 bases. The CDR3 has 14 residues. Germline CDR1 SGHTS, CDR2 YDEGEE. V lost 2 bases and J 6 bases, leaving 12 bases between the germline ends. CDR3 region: CASSFDAGSQPQHF. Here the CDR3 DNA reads TGTGCCAGCAGCTTTGATGCAGGGAGTCAGCCCCAGCATTTT.

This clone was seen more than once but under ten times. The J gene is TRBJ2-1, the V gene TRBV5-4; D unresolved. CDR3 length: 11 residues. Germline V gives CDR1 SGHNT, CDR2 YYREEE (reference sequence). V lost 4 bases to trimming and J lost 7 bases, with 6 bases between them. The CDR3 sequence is CASSGLNEQFF. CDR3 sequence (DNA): TGTGCCAGCAGCGGTCTTAATGAGCAGTTCTTC.

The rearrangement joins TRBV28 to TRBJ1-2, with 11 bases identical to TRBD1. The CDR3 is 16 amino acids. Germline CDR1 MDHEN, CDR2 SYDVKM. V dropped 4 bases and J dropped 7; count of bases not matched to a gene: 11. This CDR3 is CASSSEADRGLFGYTF. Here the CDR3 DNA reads TGTGCCAGCAGTTCGGAAGCGGACAGGGGGCTTTTTGGCTACACCTTC.

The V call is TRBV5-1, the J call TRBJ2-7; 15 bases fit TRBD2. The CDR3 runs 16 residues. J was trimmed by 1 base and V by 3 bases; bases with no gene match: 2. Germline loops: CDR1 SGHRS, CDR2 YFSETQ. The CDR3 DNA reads TGCGCCAGCAGCTCCGGACTAGCGGGGGGGTCCTACGAGCAGTACTTC. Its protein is CASSSGLAGGSYEQYF.

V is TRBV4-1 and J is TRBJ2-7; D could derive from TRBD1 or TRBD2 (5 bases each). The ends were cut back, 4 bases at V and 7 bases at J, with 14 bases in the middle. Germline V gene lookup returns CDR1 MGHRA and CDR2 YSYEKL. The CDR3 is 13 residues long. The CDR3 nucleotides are TGCGCCAGCAGCCGCCCCGGGGACGTAGAGCAGTACTTC. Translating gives CASSRPGDVEQYF.

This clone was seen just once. This CDR3 reads CASLGVKLFF. The CDR3 DNA reads as TGTGCCAGCCTTGGGGTAAAACTGTTTTTT. This sequence joins TRBV28 and TRBJ1-4; D ambiguous. The CDR3 is 10 amino acids. V lost 8 bases and J 10 bases, leaving 8 bases between the germline ends. The V gene's germline CDR1 is MDHEN and CDR2 SYDVKM.